This entry lists 25 T cell receptor beta chains sequenced from one sample in a study of T-cell reconstitution after alpha-beta-depleted transplantation in children. A library of TCRbeta sequences, prepared with unique molecular identifiers, was generated. TCRdb re-called the PCR reads with MiXCR, one entry per CDR3 protein. The table lists roughly 500,000 distinct CDR3 sequences, approximately 12% of them singletons, with over 5.5% in the top ten. Sample: PBMCs from the stem cell graft donor, taken from the stem cell graft. The receptors stem from a human donor who donated a stem cell graft to a child with combined immunodeficiency.

Ten or more counts support this clonotype. This chain uses TRBV20-1 with TRBJ2-5, with 7 bases lining up with TRBD2. The CDR3 spans 12 residues. The germline V gene has CDR1 DFQATT and CDR2 SNEGSKA (reference sequence). V lost 8 bases, J lost 4 bases, and 7 bases stayed unmatched. The CDR3 protein is CSPTGGLETQYF. In DNA, the CDR3 is TGCAGTCCGACGGGAGGTTTAGAGACCCAGTACTTC.

The chain employs TRBV7-9 and TRBJ2-7; D not resolved. The CDR3 covers 14 residues. From germline, CDR1 is SEHNR and CDR2 FQNEAQ (reference sequence). V shed 1 base and J shed 2 bases, with 9 bases lying between them. This chain's CDR3 is CASSLEQHTYEQYF. CDR3 sequence (DNA): TGTGCCAGCAGCTTAGAACAGCACACCTACGAGCAGTACTTC.

The gene calls are TRBV18 and TRBJ2-3, with 14 bases lining up with TRBD2. The CDR3 is 16 amino acids. The junction had 4 bases not matched to a gene; V was cut back by 3 bases and J by 5 bases. Germline V gene lookup returns CDR1 KGHSH and CDR2 LQKENI. DNA of the CDR3: TGTGCCAGCTCACCCCTCGGACTAGCGGGAGGAGATACGCAGTATTTT. Amino acid sequence: CASSPLGLAGGDTQYF. Full variable domain (outside the CDR3, taken from reference TRBV18 and TRBJ2-3): NAGVMQNPRHLVRRRGQEARLRCSPMKGHSHVYWYRQLPEEGLKFMVYLQKENIIDESGMPKERFSAEFPKEGPSILRIQQVVRGDSAAYFCASSPLGLAGGDTQYFGPGTRLTVL.

This clonotype appeared a few times. The gene calls are TRBV4-3 and TRBJ2-1, with D possibly TRBD2 on 6 matching bases. Looked up from germline, CDR1 is LGHNA and CDR2 is YSLEER. The CDR3 spans 14 residues. Trimming shortened V by 1 base and J by 7 bases, and 11 bases separated the two germline ends. The CDR3 DNA reads as TGCGCCAGCAGCCAAGGAAGCCGGGGGAATGAGCAGTTCTTC. It codes for CASSQGSRGNEQFF.

The V and J genes are TRBV10-3 and TRBJ2-5, with TRBD1 as a possible D gene (6 bases). CDR1 is ENHRY, CDR2 SYGVKD, per germline. The CDR3 is made up of 14 amino acids. Deletions cut 5 bases from V and 2 bases from J, with 12 bases between. The CDR3 coding sequence is TGTGCCATCAGTTCGTGGGGGCTTCAAGAGACCCAGTACTTC. Translated: CAISSWGLQETQYF.

This rearrangement joins TRBV2 to TRBJ2-4, with no clear D. V was clipped by 6 bases and J by 6 bases, with 15 bases between them. This CDR3 has 14 residues. The germline CDR1 and CDR2 sequences are SNHLY and FYNNEI. CDR3 residues: CASRSPTTRNIQYF. Written as DNA, the CDR3 is TGTGCCAGCAGGTCGCCAACCACAAGAAACATTCAGTACTTC. The full variable domain, with the rest looked up from reference TRBV2 and TRBJ2-4, is EPEVTQTPSHQVTQMGQEVILRCVPISNHLYFYWYRQILGQKVEFLVSFYNNEISEKSEIFDDQFSVERPDGSNFTLKIRSTKLEDSAMYFCASRSPTTRNIQYFGAGTRLSVL.

The chain carries TRBV29-1 and TRBJ2-7; 7 positions match TRBD1. Per the germline V gene, CDR1 is SQVTM and CDR2 is ANQGSEA. This CDR3 has 14 amino acids. CDR3 DNA: TGCAGTTACTCTGGACAGGCCCCCTCCTACGAGCAGTACTTC. Protein sequence: CSYSGQAPSYEQYF.

This clonotype was counted ten times or more. The CDR3 DNA sequence: TGCAGTGCTAGGCAGATATCGCAGTTCTTC. This sequence encodes CSARQISQFF. The chain is built from TRBV20-1 and TRBJ2-1; D not resolved. The CDR3 has 10 residues. Per germline, CDR1 DFQATT and CDR2 SNEGSKA (reference sequence). The V end was cut by 3 bases, the J end by 12 bases, with 9 bases between.

This clonotype was seen a handful of times. The chain links TRBV29-1 to TRBJ1-4; 7 bases fit TRBD1. The CDR3 has 15 amino acids. In germline, CDR1 is SQVTM, CDR2 ANQGSEA. V shed 7 bases, J shed 0 bases, and the junction held 8 bases outside the gene matches. This chain's CDR3 is CSASGTVTTNEKLFF. CDR3 bases: TGCAGCGCTAGCGGGACAGTAACAACTAATGAAAAACTGTTTTTT.

The rearrangement joins TRBV20-1 to TRBJ2-7; 9 bases are shared with TRBD1. Unmatched junction bases numbered 18, after V lost 0 bases and J lost 3 bases. The CDR3 is made up of 19 amino acids. Germline loops: CDR1 DFQATT, CDR2 SNEGSKA (reference sequence). CDR3 DNA: TGCAGTGCTAGAGATCGAGGGACAGGGTTGGGGGAAATAAACTACGAGCAGTACTTC. This codes for CSARDRGTGLGEINYEQYF.

This chain uses TRBV6-4 with TRBJ1-1, with a tentative D call TRBD1 (6 bases). Germline V gene lookup returns CDR1 MRHNA and CDR2 SNTAGT. V was cut by 0 bases and J by 0 bases, with 17 bases left in between. This CDR3 has 18 amino acids. CDR3 nucleotides: TGTGCCAGCAGTGACTCGAAACCGGGACAAAGAATGAACACTGAAGCTTTCTTT. Translation: CASSDSKPGQRMNTEAFF.

This clonotype was seen a few times. This rearrangement joins TRBV24-1 to TRBJ2-3; D gene uncertain. With 3 bases removed from V and 2 bases from J, the gap between germline ends came to 11 bases. This CDR3 is built from 15 residues. Germline CDR1 KGHDR, CDR2 SFDVKD. In DNA, the CDR3 is TGTGCCACCAGTGATGGGTACAGATACACAGATACGCAGTATTTT. Protein product: CATSDGYRYTDTQYF.

The chain joins TRBV7-2 to TRBJ1-3; D is uncertain. Trimming shortened V by 1 base and J by 0 bases, and 10 bases separated the two germline ends. Per germline, CDR1 SGHTA and CDR2 FQGNSA. The CDR3 runs 16 residues. For the CDR3, the DNA is TGTGCCAGCAGCTTAGTAGGAGGGAACTCTGGAAACACCATATATTTT. Its protein is CASSLVGGNSGNTIYF.

Here the CDR3 DNA reads TGTGCCAGCAGTTACAGGGGAGCGGCAGATACGCAGTATTTT. Translated: CASSYRGAADTQYF. The V call is TRBV6-5, the J call TRBJ2-3; possibly TRBD1 or TRBD2 for D (5 bases each). Germline CDR1 MNHEY, CDR2 SVGAGI. The CDR3 is 14 amino acids. V lost 2 bases and J 4 bases, leaving 10 bases between the germline ends.

The genes are TRBV6-2 or TRBV6-3 and TRBJ2-2; no definite D call. The CDR3 runs 16 residues. The germline V gene has CDR1 MNHEY and CDR2 SVGEGT. The ends were cut back, 2 bases at V and 1 base at J, with 11 bases in the middle. The CDR3 DNA follows: TGTGCCAGCAGTTACGAAGGCCCAGAGAACACCGGGGAGCTGTTTTTT. It codes for CASSYEGPENTGELFF.

The chain uses TRBV29-1 and TRBJ2-1; the match to TRBD2 covers 11 bases. CDR1 is SQVTM, CDR2 ANQGSEA, per germline. The CDR3 consists of 15 residues. Losses at the gene ends were 4 bases for V and 7 bases for J; bases not matched to a gene: 9. The CDR3 DNA sequence: TGCAGCGTTGGGGGACTAGCGGCTACTAAAAATGAGCAGTTCTTC. The encoded protein is CSVGGLAATKNEQFF.

The chain is built from TRBV12-3 or TRBV12-4 and TRBJ2-1; 14 bases agree with TRBD2. The CDR3 covers 17 residues. Unmatched junction bases numbered 9, after V lost 3 bases and J lost 8 bases. This CDR3 is CASSLTGLAGVLYEQFF. The CDR3 bases are TGTGCCAGCAGTTTGACGGGACTAGCGGGAGTTTTATATGAGCAGTTCTTC.

This clonotype was recorded a few times. CDR3 coding DNA: TGTGCCAGCAGCTTAACGGGGGGGCCAGATACGCAGTATTTT. It is translated as CASSLTGGPDTQYF. V usage is TRBV7-2 and J usage is TRBJ2-3, with 8 bases matching TRBD2. Germline V gene sequence: CDR1 SGHTA, CDR2 FQGNSA. J lost 4 bases, V lost 2 bases, and 2 bases had no gene match. CDR3 length equals 14 residues. The complete variable domain, with remaining parts taken from reference TRBV7-2 and TRBJ2-3, reads GAGVSQSPSNKVTEKGKDVELRCDPISGHTALYWYRQSLGQGLEFLIYFQGNSAPDKSGLPSDRFSAERTGGSVSTLTIQRTQQEDSAVYLCASSLTGGPDTQYFGPGTRLTVL.

DNA of the CDR3: TGTGCCAGCAGTGAATCTCTACTAGCGGTCTCCTACGAGCAGTACTTC. This encodes CASSESLLAVSYEQYF. This chain links TRBV25-1 with TRBJ2-7; 8 positions agree with TRBD2. This CDR3 region has 16 residues. After removal of 1 base from V and 0 bases from J, the junction contained 5 bases not matched to a gene. CDR1 MGHDK and CDR2 SYGVNS come from the germline V gene.

The chain is built from TRBV7-7 and TRBJ2-7; tentatively, D is TRBD2 (6 bases). Germline loops: CDR1 SSHAT, CDR2 FNYEAQ (reference sequence). Trimming cost V 0 bases and J 2 bases, with 14 bases left between them. This CDR3 is built from 16 residues. CDR3 loop: CASSLARDSRAYEQYF. CDR3 nucleotide sequence: TGTGCCAGCAGCTTAGCACGGGACTCACGAGCCTACGAGCAGTACTTC.

This clonotype was seen more than once but under ten times. The chain has TRBV27 and TRBJ2-3, with D possibly TRBD2 on 7 matching bases. The ends were cut back, 2 bases at V and 9 bases at J, with 12 bases in the middle. This CDR3 is 13 amino acids long. CDR1 and CDR2 from the germline V gene are MNHEY and SMNVEV (reference sequence). Written as DNA, the CDR3 is TGTGCCAGCAGTTTAGGGGGGGCGCACACGCAGTATTTT. It is translated as CASSLGGAHTQYF.

The sample holds a few counts of this clonotype. This chain joins TRBV5-1 and TRBJ2-3; a weak D match, TRBD2 (5 bases). Trimming took 5 bases from V and 4 from J, leaving 17 bases between them. The CDR3 loop spans 15 amino acids. Germline CDR1 reads SGHRS; CDR2 reads YFSETQ. Written as DNA, the CDR3 is TGCGCCAGCAGAGTGGTGGGAGAGGGTGCAGATACGCAGTATTTT. It codes for CASRVVGEGADTQYF.

Only a few counts were recorded for this clonotype. This sequence joins TRBV5-1 and TRBJ2-7, with TRBD1 identical over 11 bases. After removal of 0 bases from V and 9 bases from J, the junction contained 2 bases not matched to a gene. This CDR3 is 13 amino acids long. Germline V CDR1 and CDR2: SGHRS, YFSETQ. The chain's CDR3 is CASSLADRGRQYF. The CDR3 DNA sequence: TGCGCCAGCAGCTTGGCGGACAGGGGGCGGCAGTACTTC. Looking up the rest from reference TRBV5-1 and TRBJ2-7 gives the full variable domain: KAGVTQTPRYLIKTRGQQVTLSCSPISGHRSVSWYQQTPGQGLQFLFEYFSETQRNKGNFPGRFSGRQFSNSRSEMNVSTLELGDSALYLCASSLADRGRQYFGPGTRLTVT.

The rearrangement links TRBV9 to TRBJ2-7, with a tentative D call TRBD2 (5 bases). The CDR3 length is 16 residues. V was pared by 4 bases and J by 0 bases, with 17 bases between. CDR1 and CDR2 from the germline V gene are SGDLS and YYNGEE. The CDR3: CASSPQPGISSYEQYF. The DNA for the CDR3 is TGTGCCAGCAGCCCTCAACCCGGGATCAGCTCCTACGAGCAGTACTTC.

This clonotype was seen ten or more times. J is TRBJ2-2 and V is TRBV2; D gene ambiguous. This CDR3 is built from 13 residues. V lost 0 bases and J 3 bases, leaving 2 bases between the germline ends. Germline V gene data show CDR1 as SNHLY and CDR2 as FYNNEI. CDR3 DNA sequence: TGTGCCAGCAGTGAAGCGTACACCGGGGAGCTGTTTTTT. Residues: CASSEAYTGELFF.